This TCR beta chain was documented in a study of T cells in Graves' hyperthyroidism and ophthalmopathy. In regard to this clonotype: Its antigen is not known.

The diagnostic basis comprised clinical symptoms, serum thyroxine and TRAb, thyroid ultrasound and orbital computed tomography. It was RNA transcripts that yielded the amplified TCR beta CDR3 regions. HTBI primers were employed in a first-round RT-PCR of the TCR CDR3. Each CDR3 protein is one row after TCRdb ran MiXCR on the multiplex PCR reads. The sample records hundreds of thousands of distinct CDR3 sequences, 20% to 25% being singletons. V was pared by 4 bases and J by 3 bases, with 12 bases of the junction left unmatched. Germline V gene data show CDR1 as SGHRS and CDR2 as YFSETQ. The CDR3 is 18 amino acids. Study-level findings and limits: Ophthalmopathy onset followed model prediction by a median roughly 6.5 months. The blood repertoire included most of the expanded thyroid clonotypes above 0.001.

The material sequenced was blood. The V and J genes are TRBV5-1 and TRBJ2-7, with 14 bases matching TRBD2. This clonotype was sampled from a man aged 40-49 years with Graves' hyperthyroidism that later progressed to Graves' ophthalmopathy. CDR3 amino acids: CASSTLTGTSGRNYEQYF. CDR3 nucleotides: TGCGCCAGCAGCACCCTGACCGGGACTAGCGGGAGAAACTACGAGCAGTACTTC.